What follows are 26 T cell receptor beta chains derived from one specimen sequenced in a study of T cells in Graves' hyperthyroidism and ophthalmopathy. Regions amplified from RNA transcripts were the TCR beta CDR3 regions. The HTBI primer set served for first-round RT-PCR of the TCR CDR3. One entry per CDR3 protein, called by TCRdb with MiXCR from the multiplex PCR reads. This table has 250,000 to 300,000 distinct CDR3 sequences, around 13% appearing once. Sequencing input: blood. These receptors were obtained from a woman aged 40 to 50 with Graves' hyperthyroidism.

In its sample, this clonotype was seen a few times. The gene calls are TRBV12-3 or TRBV12-4 and TRBJ2-1; 8 positions match TRBD1. Trimming at V came to 0 bases and at J to 4 bases, leaving 8 bases not matched to a gene. The CDR3 runs 17 residues. For the CDR3, the DNA is TGTGCCAGCAGTTTAGCGCAAACAGGGGGGTCATACAATGAGCAGTTCTTC. This encodes CASSLAQTGGSYNEQFF.

This clonotype was seen many times. The rearrangement uses TRBV29-1 and TRBJ1-1; 10 bases line up with TRBD1. This CDR3 region has 15 residues. The V gene end was trimmed by 7 bases and the J gene end by 2 bases; junction bases not matched to a gene: 10. Germline-derived CDR1 and CDR2 are SQVTM and ANQGSEA. CDR3 residues: CSGKAGQGVNTEAFF. The DNA for the CDR3 is TGCAGCGGCAAAGCCGGACAGGGGGTAAACACTGAAGCTTTCTTT.

This rearrangement joins TRBV18 to TRBJ1-3; TRBD1 might be the D (5 bases). Germline V gives CDR1 KGHSH, CDR2 LQKENI. This CDR3 has 15 amino acids. Trimming stripped 5 bases from V and 4 bases from J, with 15 bases between. The DNA for the CDR3 is TGTGCCAGCTCATTTCAGGGAGACCCCGGAAACACCATATATTTT. Translated: CASSFQGDPGNTIYF.

This clonotype was recorded many times. This chain connects TRBV12-5 to TRBJ1-1, with D possibly being TRBD1 (6 bases). Germline CDR1 is LGHNT and CDR2 is FRNRAP. Trimming left V 2 bases short and J 6 bases short, with 19 bases between. CDR3 length: 16 amino acids. CDR3 residues: CASGLNRGGGMAEAFF. CDR3 sequence (DNA): TGTGCTAGTGGTTTGAACCGTGGGGGCGGCATGGCTGAAGCTTTCTTT.

This chain uses TRBV29-1 with TRBJ2-1, with 8 bases that match TRBD1. V lost 7 bases and J lost 1; bases outside the gene matches: 9. Germline V gene sequence: CDR1 SQVTM, CDR2 ANQGSEA. This CDR3 is 15 amino acids long. The CDR3, as DNA: TGCAGCGGGGGGACAGGACCCTATTCCTACAATGAGCAGTTCTTC. This sequence encodes CSGGTGPYSYNEQFF.

This clonotype has more than one count but fewer than ten. The CDR3 region has the DNA TGTGCCAGCGGGATCGGACAGCAAGGGGAGACCCAGTACTTC. Its translation is CASGIGQQGETQYF. The chain couples TRBV10-3 to TRBJ2-5; D is perhaps TRBD1 or TRBD2 (6 bases each). Trimming removed 10 bases at V and 5 bases at J, with 20 bases between. Per germline, CDR1 ENHRY and CDR2 SYGVKD. This CDR3 is 14 amino acids long.

Remarks on this clonotype: At one boundary the junction diverges from the germline segment, which might be a read error. V and J are TRBV4-1 and TRBJ1-1; no clear D gene. Germline CDR1 MGHRA, CDR2 YSYEKL. The CDR3 consists of 15 residues. The CDR3 region is CASSQENSGNTEAFF. CDR3 bases: TGCGCCAGCAGCCAAGAGAATTCCGGGAACACTGAGGCTTTCTTT.

This clonotype was detected many times. J is TRBJ2-1 and V is TRBV2; 8 bases align to TRBD2. The CDR3 has 14 amino acids. The V and J ends lost 8 bases and 10 bases, in that order; junction bases with no gene match: 13. Germline V gene lookup returns CDR1 SNHLY and CDR2 FYNNEI. The CDR3 region is CASYSPGRGQEQFF. CDR3 sequence (DNA): TGTGCCAGCTATTCTCCCGGGAGGGGTCAAGAGCAGTTCTTC.

There are many counts of this clonotype. V gene TRBV30 combines with J gene TRBJ2-5; D perhaps matches TRBD2 (5 bases). Germline CDR1 reads GTSNPN; CDR2 reads SVGIG (reference sequence). The V and J ends lost 1 base and 2 bases respectively, with 8 bases between them. The CDR3 totals 13 residues. The CDR3 sequence is CAWSGGLQETQYF. Written as DNA, the CDR3 is TGTGCCTGGAGTGGAGGGCTTCAAGAGACCCAGTACTTC.

This clonotype was seen a few times. This chain uses TRBV10-3 with TRBJ2-5; tentatively, D is TRBD1 (7 bases). Germline V gene lookup returns CDR1 ENHRY and CDR2 SYGVKD. V was pared by 2 bases and J by 5 bases, with 15 bases between. The CDR3 extends over 15 amino acids. The CDR3 nucleotides read TGTGCCATCAGTGAGAGGGGGGACAGTGTGGAGACCCAGTACTTC. Protein: CAISERGDSVETQYF.

This clonotype was recorded at least ten times. The chain employs TRBV6-5 and TRBJ2-7; 10 bases fit TRBD2. Trimming cost V 0 bases and J 4 bases; bases outside gene matches: 3. CDR3 length equals 15 residues. Germline lookup yields CDR1 MNHEY and CDR2 SVGAGI. CDR3 DNA: TGTGCCAGCAGTTACTCCTCTAGCGGGAGTTACGAGCAGTACTTC. This sequence encodes CASSYSSSGSYEQYF.

The chain has TRBV13 and TRBJ2-3; tentatively, D is TRBD1 (6 bases). The CDR3 spans 14 residues. V lost 5 bases and J lost 5, with 14 bases in between. Germline assignment: CDR1 PRHDT and CDR2 FYEKMQ (reference sequence). This CDR3 is CASSAGTTEDTQYF. For the CDR3, the DNA is TGTGCCAGCAGCGCAGGGACAACCGAAGATACGCAGTATTTT.

This clonotype showed up many times. As DNA, the CDR3 is TGTGCCAGCACAGGGTCTAATCAGCCCCAGCATTTT. This gives the protein CASTGSNQPQHF. The genes are TRBV28 and TRBJ1-5, with a tentative D call TRBD1 (5 bases). The CDR3 is made up of 12 amino acids. V was shortened by 7 bases and J by 4 bases, with 8 bases between the two germline ends. Germline CDR1 is MDHEN and CDR2 is SYDVKM.

This clonotype came up many times. The V call is TRBV2, the J call TRBJ1-4; no definite D call. This CDR3 comprises 15 residues. Trimming stripped 4 bases from V and 4 bases from J, with 13 bases between. CDR1 SNHLY and CDR2 FYNNEI come from the germline V gene. The DNA of the CDR3 is TGTGCCAGCAGTGTACGGAGCAGAAGTAATGAAAAACTGTTTTTT. Its protein is CASSVRSRSNEKLFF. Variable domain in full (rest from reference TRBV2 and TRBJ1-4): EPEVTQTPSHQVTQMGQEVILRCVPISNHLYFYWYRQILGQKVEFLVSFYNNEISEKSEIFDDQFSVERPDGSNFTLKIRSTKLEDSAMYFCASSVRSRSNEKLFFGSGTQLSVL.

This clonotype was picked up a small number of times. V usage is TRBV19 and J usage is TRBJ1-5, with D possibly TRBD1 on 5 matching bases. The CDR3 is 14 residues long. Germline CDR1 is LNHDA and CDR2 is SQIVND (reference sequence). The V gene lost 4 bases and the J gene lost 6 bases, with 13 bases spanning the gap. The CDR3 sequence: CASSSRDVPQPQHF. CDR3 bases: TGTGCCAGTAGTAGCCGGGACGTTCCTCAGCCCCAGCATTTT.

This clonotype was detected ten times or more. V usage is TRBV20-1 and J usage is TRBJ2-1; the D is unclear. The CDR3 extends over 13 amino acids. With 4 bases removed from V and 2 bases from J, the gap between germline ends came to 9 bases. Germline CDR1 reads DFQATT; CDR2 reads SNEGSKA (reference sequence). The CDR3 coding sequence is TGCAGTGCTATTGCTAGTCCCTACAATGAGCAGTTCTTC. Its protein is CSAIASPYNEQFF.

The V call is TRBV20-1, the J call TRBJ2-3; the D gene could be TRBD1 or TRBD2 (5 bases each). Trimming took 0 bases from V and 9 from J, leaving 16 bases between them. The length of the CDR3 is 14 residues. Germline CDR1 DFQATT, CDR2 SNEGSKA (reference sequence). The CDR3 here is CSARDRDPRGTQYF. The DNA for the CDR3 is TGCAGTGCTAGAGATCGGGACCCCCGAGGAACGCAGTATTTT.

CDR3 sequence: CASSEQGAPRLDEQYF. CDR3 sequence (DNA): TGTGCCAGCAGTGAACAGGGGGCGCCACGACTCGACGAGCAGTACTTC. The genes are TRBV28 and TRBJ2-7; TRBD1 matches 9 bases. V shed 5 bases and J 5 bases; nucleotides not matched to a gene: 13. Germline loops: CDR1 MDHEN, CDR2 SYDVKM. The CDR3 has 16 residues.

The chain has TRBV27 and TRBJ1-3; D not certain. The CDR3 is made up of 15 amino acids. With 5 bases removed from V and 0 bases from J, the gap between germline ends came to 11 bases. Looked up from germline, CDR1 is MNHEY and CDR2 is SMNVEV (reference sequence). This CDR3 is CASSTQHSSGNTIYF. The CDR3 DNA is TGTGCCAGCAGTACTCAGCATTCCTCTGGAAACACCATATATTTT.

In this sample, this clonotype turned up many times. CDR3 residues: CASSLYATRNTIYF. Here the CDR3 DNA reads TGTGCCAGCAGTTTATACGCAACGAGAAACACCATATATTTT. The V and J genes are TRBV28 and TRBJ1-3, with D uncertain. CDR3 length: 14 residues. Germline assignment: CDR1 MDHEN and CDR2 SYDVKM. Trimming took off 1 base at V and 5 bases at J, with 9 bases between the two ends.

CDR3 nucleotide sequence: TGTGCCAGCAGCAAGGGGACAGGGGGAGACACCGGGGAGCTGTTTTTT. As protein: CASSKGTGGDTGELFF. This sequence joins TRBV7-2 and TRBJ2-2, with TRBD1 identical over 11 bases. CDR1 and CDR2 from the germline V gene are SGHTA and FQGNSA. This CDR3 is 16 amino acids long. V was pared by 5 bases and J by 3 bases, with 5 bases of the junction left unmatched.

This clonotype appeared many times. J is TRBJ2-7 and V is TRBV12-3 or TRBV12-4; 9 nucleotides align to TRBD1. The CDR3 is 14 amino acids. V lost 3 bases and J lost 4; bases outside the gene matches: 4. CDR3 coding DNA: TGTGCCAGCAGTTTCGCCGGGACAGGGTACGAGCAGTACTTC. This sequence encodes CASSFAGTGYEQYF.

This clonotype showed up many times. V and J are TRBV11-2 and TRBJ2-5; D unclear. This CDR3 has 15 amino acids. The V and J ends lost 5 bases and 2 bases respectively, with 15 bases between them. Per germline, CDR1 SGHAT and CDR2 FQNNGV. CDR3 region: CASSPLGQKQETQYF. CDR3 DNA sequence: TGTGCCAGCAGCCCGCTCGGGCAGAAGCAAGAGACCCAGTACTTC.

This clonotype has at least ten counts. The rearrangement joins TRBV2 to TRBJ2-1; weak D call: TRBD2 (6 bases). Germline values: CDR1 SNHLY, CDR2 FYNNEI. The CDR3 totals 15 residues. V lost 5 bases to trimming and J lost 2 bases, with 13 bases between them. The CDR3 loop is CASSIGGGPYNEQFF. DNA of the CDR3: TGTGCCAGCAGTATTGGGGGAGGCCCCTACAATGAGCAGTTCTTC.

This clonotype was counted between two and nine times. CDR3 protein: CASSYLGTSEPGELFF. CDR3 in DNA: TGTGCCAGCAGTTACTTGGGGACTAGTGAACCCGGGGAGCTGTTTTTT. The chain recombines TRBV6-5 with TRBJ2-2, with 8 bases identical to TRBD2. CDR3 length: 16 residues. V trimming: 1 base; J trimming: 6 bases; junction bases outside the gene matches: 7. CDR1 is MNHEY and CDR2 is SVGAGI in the germline V gene.

A few counts support this clonotype. The chain uses TRBV4-1 and TRBJ1-2; no reliable D call. V gave up 2 bases and J gave up 8 bases, with 15 bases separating them. Germline V CDR1 and CDR2: MGHRA, YSYEKL. The CDR3 totals 14 residues. The chain's CDR3 is CASSQPVTKRGYTF. The CDR3 region has the DNA TGCGCCAGCAGCCAACCGGTCACAAAGAGGGGCTACACCTTC.